These T cell receptor beta chains were read from a single sample in a study of shared clonotypes between healthy human individuals. The repertoire was sequenced with immunoSEQ multiplex PCR; TCRdb's copy has only in-frame clones and lacks some. The data show under 1,100,000 clones, around 78% seen once. Specimen: memory CD4+ T cells from PBMCs. These receptors came from a man between 18 and 35 years old in good health. Some clones in this sample may be carry-over from other donors' samples. CDR3s include the opening cysteine and the closing phenylalanine or tryptophan. D genes are given only for firm matches.

j_call: TRBJ2-3; v_call: TRBV5-6; d_call: -; cdr3_aa: CASSQTDTQYF
j_call: TRBJ2-1; v_call: TRBV10-3; d_call: TRBD2; cdr3_aa: CAISERGSLNEQFF
j_call: TRBJ1-1; v_call: TRBV4-2; d_call: -; cdr3_aa: CASSQENTEAFF
j_call: TRBJ2-7; v_call: TRBV30; d_call: -; cdr3_aa: CAWSAPEGSSYEQYF
j_call: TRBJ2-1; v_call: TRBV19; d_call: -; cdr3_aa: CARCLLQFF
j_call: TRBJ1-3; v_call: TRBV9; d_call: -; cdr3_aa: CASSVVGGSRNTIYF
j_call: TRBJ2-7; v_call: TRBV5-1; d_call: TRBD2; cdr3_aa: CASSLGLAGGANVYEQYF
j_call: TRBJ2-7; v_call: TRBV11-2; d_call: TRBD2; cdr3_aa: CASSPFSGRISYEQYF
j_call: TRBJ2-4; v_call: TRBV7-2; d_call: TRBD2; cdr3_aa: CASSLDSGIQYF
j_call: TRBJ2-3; v_call: TRBV6-1; d_call: -; cdr3_aa: CASSEYPATDTQYF
j_call: TRBJ2-1; v_call: TRBV5-1; d_call: -; cdr3_aa: CASSLGIAARSGHNEQFF
j_call: TRBJ1-1; v_call: TRBV7-2; d_call: -; cdr3_aa: CASSLAGQGSEAFF
j_call: TRBJ2-7; v_call: TRBV30; d_call: -; cdr3_aa: CAWSSRQGLIYEQYF
j_call: TRBJ2-1; v_call: TRBV7-2; d_call: -; cdr3_aa: CASSLTHEQFF
j_call: TRBJ2-5; v_call: TRBV18; d_call: -; cdr3_aa: CASGGETQYF
j_call: TRBJ2-4; v_call: TRBV2; d_call: -; cdr3_aa: CASSVDLKGIQYF
j_call: TRBJ2-5; v_call: TRBV14; d_call: TRBD2; cdr3_aa: CASSPRASGSPAQYF
j_call: TRBJ2-1; v_call: TRBV15; d_call: -; cdr3_aa: CATSKAAGRNEQFF
j_call: TRBJ1-1; v_call: TRBV2; d_call: -; cdr3_aa: CASTPDQWNTEAFF
j_call: TRBJ1-1; v_call: TRBV7-9; d_call: -; cdr3_aa: CASSYSSAEAFF
j_call: TRBJ2-7; v_call: TRBV7-8; d_call: TRBD1; cdr3_aa: CASSRTGGGEAYEQYF
j_call: TRBJ2-7; v_call: TRBV5-4; d_call: -; cdr3_aa: CASSLGQGEEQYF
j_call: TRBJ2-5; v_call: TRBV7-3; d_call: -; cdr3_aa: CASSPMSGLGETQYF
j_call: TRBJ2-1; v_call: TRBV14; d_call: -; cdr3_aa: CASSQMDNEQFF
j_call: TRBJ2-1; v_call: TRBV9; d_call: TRBD2; cdr3_aa: CASSVGSSGSVHEQFF
j_call: TRBJ1-2; v_call: TRBV7-6; d_call: -; cdr3_aa: CASSLARGYGYTF
j_call: TRBJ1-5; v_call: TRBV10-3; d_call: -; cdr3_aa: CAGGDHSNQPQHF
j_call: TRBJ1-5; v_call: TRBV28; d_call: -; cdr3_aa: CASSSRMGFQPQHF
j_call: TRBJ2-5; v_call: TRBV9; d_call: -; cdr3_aa: CASSGGGVGETQYF
j_call: TRBJ2-7; v_call: TRBV5-1; d_call: -; cdr3_aa: CASSLMGTAYEQYF
j_call: TRBJ2-7; v_call: TRBV29-1; d_call: TRBD1; cdr3_aa: CSVQGHLYEQYF
j_call: TRBJ1-1; v_call: TRBV9; d_call: -; cdr3_aa: CASSAGVIGTEAFF
j_call: TRBJ2-5; v_call: TRBV7-3; d_call: -; cdr3_aa: CASSLQETQYF
j_call: TRBJ2-7; v_call: TRBV28; d_call: TRBD1; cdr3_aa: CASTLHRWGTGSYEQYF
j_call: TRBJ1-1; v_call: TRBV2; d_call: -; cdr3_aa: CASSESTTGTEAFF
j_call: TRBJ1-2; v_call: TRBV21-1; d_call: -; cdr3_aa: CASSDRDRGVGNYGYTF
j_call: TRBJ1-1; v_call: TRBV29-1; d_call: -; cdr3_aa: CSVLMGTEAFF
j_call: TRBJ2-7; v_call: TRBV9; d_call: TRBD2; cdr3_aa: CASSASGTSYEQYF
j_call: TRBJ2-5; v_call: TRBV5-8; d_call: TRBD1; cdr3_aa: CASSDIQGQGQGMRETQYF
j_call: TRBJ2-7; v_call: TRBV14; d_call: TRBD2; cdr3_aa: CASSQLLAGAYEQYF